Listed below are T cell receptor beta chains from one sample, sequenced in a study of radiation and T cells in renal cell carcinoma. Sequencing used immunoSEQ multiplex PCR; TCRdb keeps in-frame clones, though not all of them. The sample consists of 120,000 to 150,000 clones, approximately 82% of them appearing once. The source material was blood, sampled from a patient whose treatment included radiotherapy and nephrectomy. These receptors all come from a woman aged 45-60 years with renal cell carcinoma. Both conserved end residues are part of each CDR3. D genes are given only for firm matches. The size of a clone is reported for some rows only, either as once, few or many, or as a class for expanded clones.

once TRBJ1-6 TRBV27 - TGTGCCAGCAGTTCGACAGATAATTCACCCCTCCACTTT CASSSTDNSPLHF
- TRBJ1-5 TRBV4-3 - TGCGCCAGCAGCCAAGAGCGCAGTAATCAGCCCCAGCATTTT CASSQERSNQPQHF
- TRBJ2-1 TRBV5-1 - TGCGCCAGCAGCTCAGCGAGGTCCGTGTCAGCAAAGTTCTTC CASSSARSVSAKFF
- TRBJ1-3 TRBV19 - TGTGCCAGTAGTCACCCCGGGCAGACGCCTGGAAACACCATATATTTT CASSHPGQTPGNTIYF
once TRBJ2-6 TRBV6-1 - TGTGCCAGCAGAGAACAGAGCTCTGGGGCCAACGTCCTGACTTTC CASREQSSGANVLTF
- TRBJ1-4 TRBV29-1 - TGCAGCGTTGGATTCCCGGAACCTAATGAAAAACTGTTTTTT CSVGFPEPNEKLFF
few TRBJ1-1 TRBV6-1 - TGTGCCAGCAGTTATTTGGGGAACACTGAAGCTTTCTTT CASSYLGNTEAFF
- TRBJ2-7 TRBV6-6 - TGTGCCAGCAGACCCCCGGGGGCCTACGAGCAGTACTTC CASRPPGAYEQYF
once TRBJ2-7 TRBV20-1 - TGCAGTGCTAGCATTTATCGGGAGCAGTACTTC CSASIYREQYF
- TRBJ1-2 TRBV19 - TGTGCCAGTAGTAATACCGGGACTGCTGGCTACACCTTC CASSNTGTAGYTF
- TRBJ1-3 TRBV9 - TGTGCCAGCAGCGTAGCTATCCGGGACCCCGTGGACACCATATATTTT CASSVAIRDPVDTIYF
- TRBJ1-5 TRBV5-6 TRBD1 TGTGCCAGCAGCCGGGACAGGGGAGTGGGTCAGCCCCAGCATTTT CASSRDRGVGQPQHF
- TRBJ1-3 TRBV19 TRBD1 TGTGCCAGTAGTATTGCACCGGGACAGCTCTCTGGAAACACCATATATTTT CASSIAPGQLSGNTIYF
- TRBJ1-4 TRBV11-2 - TGTGCCAGCAGCCACGCCGCGAGTCACGGTGAAAAACTGTTTTTT CASSHAASHGEKLFF
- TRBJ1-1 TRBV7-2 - TGTGCCAGCAGCTTAGGACGTATGAACACTGAAGCTTTCTTT CASSLGRMNTEAFF
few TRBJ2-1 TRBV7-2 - TGTGCCAGCAACGTCGCGAATGAGCAGTTCTTC CASNVANEQFF
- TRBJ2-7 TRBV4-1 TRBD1 TGCGCCAGCAGCTCGGCCCGGGACAGGGATTCCTACGAGCAGTACTTC CASSSARDRDSYEQYF
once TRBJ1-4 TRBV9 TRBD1 TGTGCCAGCAGCGTAGCGGGACAGGGCGGGTCTGAAAAACTGTTTTTT CASSVAGQGGSEKLFF